This T cell receptor beta chain was obtained from a study of blood T cell repertoires in COVID-19. Across the study: Samples came from the United States, Italy and Spain, spanning acute and convalescent COVID-19. The cDNA or gDNA used as material had been derived from T cells, B-cell-depleted T cells, or PBMCs.

Original processing methods: Researchers report that nucleated cell counts were estimated from reference gene primer amplification. Sequenced by immunoSEQ multiplex PCR; TCRdb stores in-frame clones only, minus some. The DNA was the basis for D and trimming; V, J and clone size are from that table. The top ten hold almost 2% of the sample, which has 250,000 or so clones, approximately 86% seen once. The CDR3 is 14 residues long. Per the germline V gene, CDR1 is KGHSH and CDR2 is LQKENI. The ends were cut back, 0 bases at V and 7 bases at J, with 13 bases in the middle. Specimen: peripheral blood. The chain uses TRBV18 and TRBJ2-7, with D perhaps TRBD2 (5 bases). This TCR came from a man aged 30 to 45 with active or convalescent COVID-19. The CDR3 nucleotides are TGTGCCAGCTCACCACCGAGGGATTCTGGAGAGCAGTACTTC. Protein sequence: CASSPPRDSGEQYF.